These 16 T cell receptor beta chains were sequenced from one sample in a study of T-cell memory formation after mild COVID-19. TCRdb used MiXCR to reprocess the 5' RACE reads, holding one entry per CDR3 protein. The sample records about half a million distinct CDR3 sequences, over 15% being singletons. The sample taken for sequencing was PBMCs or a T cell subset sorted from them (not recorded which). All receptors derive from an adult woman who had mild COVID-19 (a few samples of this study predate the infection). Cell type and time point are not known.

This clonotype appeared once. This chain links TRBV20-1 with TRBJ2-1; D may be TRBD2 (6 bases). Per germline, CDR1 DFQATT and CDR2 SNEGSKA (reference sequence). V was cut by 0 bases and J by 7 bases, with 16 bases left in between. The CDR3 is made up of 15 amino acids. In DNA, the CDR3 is TGCAGTGCTAGAGATCGGGTAGCGGCCCGGAATGAGCAGTTCTTC. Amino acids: CSARDRVAARNEQFF.

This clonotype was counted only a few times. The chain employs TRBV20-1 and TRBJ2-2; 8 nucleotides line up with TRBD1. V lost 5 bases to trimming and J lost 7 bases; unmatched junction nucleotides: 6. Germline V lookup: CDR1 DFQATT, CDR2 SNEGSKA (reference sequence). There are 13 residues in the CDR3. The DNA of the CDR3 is TGCAGTGCTCCGACAGGGGTGGACGGGGAGCTGTTTTTT. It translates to CSAPTGVDGELFF.

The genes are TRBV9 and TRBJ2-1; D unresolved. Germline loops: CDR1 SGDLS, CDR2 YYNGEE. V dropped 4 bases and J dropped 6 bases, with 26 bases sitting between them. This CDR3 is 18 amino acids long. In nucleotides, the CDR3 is TGTGCCAGCAGCCCGTACCCTCTCGGGCAGGTCGGCAGCAATGAGCAGTTCTTC. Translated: CASSPYPLGQVGSNEQFF.

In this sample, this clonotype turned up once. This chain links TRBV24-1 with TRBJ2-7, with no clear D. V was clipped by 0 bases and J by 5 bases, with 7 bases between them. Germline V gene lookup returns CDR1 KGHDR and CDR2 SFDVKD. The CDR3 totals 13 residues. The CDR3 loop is CATSDLGVDEQYF. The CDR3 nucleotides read TGTGCCACCAGTGATTTGGGGGTGGACGAGCAGTACTTC.

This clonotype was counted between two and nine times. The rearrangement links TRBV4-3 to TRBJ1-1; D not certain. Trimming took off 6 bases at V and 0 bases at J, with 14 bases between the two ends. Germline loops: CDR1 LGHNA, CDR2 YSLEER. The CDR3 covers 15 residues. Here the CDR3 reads CASRRTQVMNTEAFF. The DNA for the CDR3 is TGCGCCAGCAGGCGGACCCAAGTGATGAACACTGAAGCTTTCTTT.

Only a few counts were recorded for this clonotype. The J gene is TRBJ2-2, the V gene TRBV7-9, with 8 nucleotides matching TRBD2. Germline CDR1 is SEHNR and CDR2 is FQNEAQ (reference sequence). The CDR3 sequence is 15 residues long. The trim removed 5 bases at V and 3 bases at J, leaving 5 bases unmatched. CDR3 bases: TGTGCCAGCAGCATACGACTAGCGTACACCGGGGAGCTGTTTTTT. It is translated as CASSIRLAYTGELFF.

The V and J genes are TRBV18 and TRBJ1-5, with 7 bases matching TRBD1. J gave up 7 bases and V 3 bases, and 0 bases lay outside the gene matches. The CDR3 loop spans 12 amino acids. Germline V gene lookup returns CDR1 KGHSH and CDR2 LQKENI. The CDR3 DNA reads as TGTGCCAGCTCACCCAGGGGGCAGCCCCAGCATTTT. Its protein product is CASSPRGQPQHF.

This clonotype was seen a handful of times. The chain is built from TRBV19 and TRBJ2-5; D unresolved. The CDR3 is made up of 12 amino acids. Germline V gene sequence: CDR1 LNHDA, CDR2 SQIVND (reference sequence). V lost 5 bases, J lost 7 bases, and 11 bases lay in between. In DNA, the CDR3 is TGTGCCAGTAGTCCCGGCCCCGCGACCCAGTACTTC. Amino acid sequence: CASSPGPATQYF.

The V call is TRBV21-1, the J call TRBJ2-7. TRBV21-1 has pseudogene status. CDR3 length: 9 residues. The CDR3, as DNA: TGTGCCAGCAGCAGTCGGGGATGCTTC. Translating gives CASSSRGCF.

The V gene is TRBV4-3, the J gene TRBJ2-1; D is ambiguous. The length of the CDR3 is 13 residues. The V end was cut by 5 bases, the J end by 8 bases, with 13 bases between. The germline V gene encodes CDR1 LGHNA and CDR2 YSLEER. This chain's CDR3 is CASSFRPGDEQFF. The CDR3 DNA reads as TGCGCCAGCAGCTTCCGACCCGGAGATGAGCAGTTCTTC.

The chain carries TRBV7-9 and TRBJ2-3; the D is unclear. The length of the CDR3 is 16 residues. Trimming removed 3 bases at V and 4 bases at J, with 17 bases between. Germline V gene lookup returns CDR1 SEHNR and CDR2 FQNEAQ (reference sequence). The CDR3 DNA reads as TGTGCCAGCAGCTTCGCTGTCGTTGACCAGGCAGATACGCAGTATTTT. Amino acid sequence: CASSFAVVDQADTQYF.

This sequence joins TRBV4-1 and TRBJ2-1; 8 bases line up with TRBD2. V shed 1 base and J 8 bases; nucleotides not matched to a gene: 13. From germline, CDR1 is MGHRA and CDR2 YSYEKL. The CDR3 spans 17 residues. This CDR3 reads CASSQGRGTSVGDEQFF. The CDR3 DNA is TGCGCCAGCAGCCAAGGAAGGGGGACTAGTGTCGGCGATGAGCAGTTCTTC.

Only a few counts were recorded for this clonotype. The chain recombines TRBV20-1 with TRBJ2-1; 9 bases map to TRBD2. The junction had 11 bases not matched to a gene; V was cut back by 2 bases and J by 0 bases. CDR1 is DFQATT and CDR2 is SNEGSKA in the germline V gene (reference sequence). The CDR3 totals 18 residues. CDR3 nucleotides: TGCAGTGCTAGAAAGCGGCTAGCGGGGATTAGCTCCTACAATGAGCAGTTCTTC. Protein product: CSARKRLAGISSYNEQFF.

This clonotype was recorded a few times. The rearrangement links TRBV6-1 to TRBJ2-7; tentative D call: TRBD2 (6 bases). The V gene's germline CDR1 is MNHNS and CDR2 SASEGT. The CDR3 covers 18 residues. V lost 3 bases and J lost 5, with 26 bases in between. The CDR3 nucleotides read TGTGCCAGCAGTGAGCCGACGGCGGGACGGTCGGGGGTCAACGAGCAGTACTTC. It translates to CASSEPTAGRSGVNEQYF.

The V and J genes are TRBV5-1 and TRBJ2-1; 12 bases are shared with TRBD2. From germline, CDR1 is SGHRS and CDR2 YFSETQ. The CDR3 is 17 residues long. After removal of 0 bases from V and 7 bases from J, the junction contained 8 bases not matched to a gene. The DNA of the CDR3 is TGCGCCAGCAGCTTGGAAGAACTAGCGGGAGGTGTGAATGAGCAGTTCTTC. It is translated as CASSLEELAGGVNEQFF. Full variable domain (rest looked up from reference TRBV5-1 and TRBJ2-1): KAGVTQTPRYLIKTRGQQVTLSCSPISGHRSVSWYQQTPGQGLQFLFEYFSETQRNKGNFPGRFSGRQFSNSRSEMNVSTLELGDSALYLCASSLEELAGGVNEQFFGPGTRLTVL.

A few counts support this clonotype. The CDR3 DNA is TGTGCCAGCAGTTTCCAGGGGGCGGGCGGTGGCTACACCTTC. This codes for CASSFQGAGGGYTF. This sequence joins TRBV12-3 or TRBV12-4 and TRBJ1-2, with 8 bases identical to TRBD1. Trimming at V came to 3 bases and at J to 7 bases, leaving 7 bases not matched to a gene. The CDR3 sequence is 14 residues long.